Presented here are 19 T cell receptor beta chains from one specimen sequenced in a study of persistence of HIV-infected CD4 T cells. This was the immunoSEQ version 4 assay in survey mode. Clones were sequenced by immunoSEQ multiplex PCR, and TCRdb holds only the in-frame ones, with some missing. The sample carries 25,000 to 35,000 clones, approximately 80% recorded once. Cells were stimulated with CMV-infected fibroblast lysates at 10 ug/mL. Memory cells lacking CD40L and CD69 with high CD45RO were sorted. The antigens for these receptors are not known. The starting material was CD4+ T cells sorted from PBMCs after roughly 18-hour stimulation, obtained from a patient who received antiretroviral therapy. All receptors derive from an adult woman with HIV who was CMV-seropositive.

V and J are TRBV6-6 and TRBJ1-3; no clear D. Deletions cut 5 bases from V and 2 bases from J, with 19 bases between. Germline values: CDR1 MNHNY, CDR2 SVGAGI (reference sequence). This CDR3 region has 17 residues. This chain's CDR3 is CASSPEHGGATGNTIYF. CDR3 sequence (DNA): TGTGCCAGCAGTCCCGAGCACGGAGGCGCAACTGGAAACACCATATATTTT.

The chain carries TRBV2 and TRBJ1-1, with TRBD1 identical over 7 bases. The CDR3 runs 15 residues. After removal of 6 bases from V and 4 bases from J, the junction contained 11 bases not matched to a gene. CDR1 and CDR2 (germline): SNHLY, FYNNEI. CDR3 in amino acids: CASRDPQGRGTEAFF. CDR3 DNA sequence: TGTGCCAGCAGGGATCCACAGGGGCGAGGCACTGAAGCTTTCTTT.

J is TRBJ1-1 and V is TRBV5-4; unclear D gene. The CDR3 is 14 amino acids. Deletions cut 2 bases from V and 2 bases from J, with 10 bases between. The germline gives CDR1 SGHNT, CDR2 YYREEE (reference sequence). In DNA, the CDR3 is TGTGCCAGCAGCTTATCCGGGTTTAACACTGAAGCTTTCTTT. It translates to CASSLSGFNTEAFF.

V is TRBV29-1 and J is TRBJ2-1; 7 bases fit TRBD2. There are 14 residues in the CDR3. Germline CDR1 is SQVTM and CDR2 is ANQGSEA. V trimming: 6 bases; J trimming: 7 bases; junction bases outside the gene matches: 12. CDR3 protein: CSVNMGGSGNEQFF. CDR3 coding DNA: TGCAGCGTCAACATGGGGGGGTCAGGGAATGAGCAGTTCTTC.

CDR3: CASSLTSGGNNEQFF. The DNA of the CDR3 is TGTGCCAGCAGCCTGACTAGCGGGGGAAACAATGAGCAGTTCTTC. The chain recombines TRBV13 with TRBJ2-1, with TRBD2 matching over 12 bases. J lost 5 bases, V lost 5 bases, and 4 bases had no gene match. The germline CDR1 and CDR2 sequences are PRHDT and FYEKMQ (reference sequence). This CDR3 spans 15 amino acids.

This clone was counted a single time. J is TRBJ1-5 and V is TRBV19; possible D gene TRBD1, 6 bases. The length of the CDR3 is 16 residues. Germline assignment: CDR1 LNHDA and CDR2 SQIVND (reference sequence). Trimming left V 6 bases short and J 0 bases short, with 15 bases between. In nucleotides, the CDR3 is TGTGCCAGTAGCAAAATCCGGACAGTTAGCAATCAGCCCCAGCATTTT. This gives the protein CASSKIRTVSNQPQHF. Using reference TRBV19 and TRBJ1-5 for the parts outside the CDR3, the full variable domain is DGGITQSPKYLFRKEGQNVTLSCEQNLNHDAMYWYRQDPGQGLRLIYYSQIVNDFQKGDIAEGYSVSREKKESFPLTVTSAQKNPTAFYLCASSKIRTVSNQPQHFGDGTRLSIL.

V is TRBV5-8 and J is TRBJ2-7; TRBD2 is a possible D gene (6 bases). The V gene lost 3 bases and the J gene lost 6 bases, with 13 bases spanning the gap. This CDR3 spans 13 amino acids. Germline assignment: CDR1 SGHTS and CDR2 YDEGEE. Written as DNA, the CDR3 is TGTGCCAGCAGCTGGGGGTGGGGAGGCGAGCAGTACGTC. Protein product: CASSWGWGGEQYV.

This clone was counted once. The chain has TRBV5-1 and TRBJ1-1; D is undetermined. Germline assignment: CDR1 SGHRS and CDR2 YFSETQ. There are 15 residues in the CDR3. Trimming pared 2 bases from V and 4 bases from J, leaving 15 bases between. The CDR3 DNA is TGCGCCAGCAGCTTCGGGATTCGTGGATCCACTGAAGCTTTCTTT. Translating it yields CASSFGIRGSTEAFF.

The J gene is TRBJ2-3, the V gene TRBV14, with unresolved D. Per germline, CDR1 SGHDN and CDR2 FVKESK. The CDR3 is 13 residues long. The V and J ends lost 4 bases and 3 bases respectively, with 8 bases between them. For the CDR3, the DNA is TGTGCCAGCAGCCGCCCGACAACAGATACGCAGTATTTT. As protein: CASSRPTTDTQYF.

This chain joins TRBV6-6 and TRBJ1-1; D is undetermined. V lost 6 bases to trimming and J lost 1 base, with 6 bases between them. Germline CDR1 and CDR2: MNHNY and SVGAGI (reference sequence). The CDR3 covers 12 residues. CDR3 loop: CASRSSNTEAFF. The CDR3 DNA follows: TGTGCCAGCAGGTCCTCGAACACTGAAGCTTTCTTT.

The chain uses TRBV5-1 and TRBJ2-7; 11 bases line up with TRBD1. There are 14 residues in the CDR3. V dropped 5 bases and J dropped 7; count of bases not matched to a gene: 8. In germline, CDR1 is SGHRS, CDR2 YFSETQ. CDR3 loop: CASRDRGLSWEQYF. The CDR3 nucleotides are TGCGCCAGCAGGGACAGGGGGCTCTCTTGGGAGCAGTACTTC.

This clone was detected only a few times. The chain couples TRBV11-3 to TRBJ2-1, with D perhaps assigned TRBD1 or TRBD2 (6 bases each). The germline gives CDR1 SGHNT, CDR2 YENEEA. The CDR3 is 14 amino acids. The V and J ends lost 5 bases and 8 bases respectively, with 16 bases between them. The CDR3 nucleotides are TGTGCCAGCAGCCTCCGGGGGCCCTTAGATGAGCAGTTCTTC. It yields the protein CASSLRGPLDEQFF.

This chain links TRBV24-1 with TRBJ2-7, with D perhaps matching TRBD1 or TRBD2 (5 bases each). The V end lost 9 bases, the J end lost 3 bases, and 17 bases lay between the germline ends. CDR3 length equals 14 residues. The germline V gene has CDR1 KGHDR and CDR2 SFDVKD. CDR3 sequence reads: CATFRGARFYEQYV. Here the CDR3 DNA reads TGTGCCACCTTTAGAGGGGCGAGGTTCTACGAGCAGTACGTC.

This rearrangement joins TRBV29-1 to TRBJ2-1; 8 nucleotides match TRBD2. This CDR3 is 17 amino acids long. V trimming: 8 bases; J trimming: 0 bases; junction bases outside the gene matches: 15. Looked up from germline, CDR1 is SQVTM and CDR2 is ANQGSEA. CDR3 loop: CSLTGRGALSSYNEQFF. The CDR3 DNA sequence: TGCAGCCTCACGGGGCGGGGGGCGTTGAGCTCCTACAATGAGCAGTTCTTC.

This clone was observed a handful of times. The chain links TRBV9 to TRBJ2-1; D may be TRBD1 (5 bases). The V end lost 7 bases, the J end lost 7 bases, and 21 bases lay between the germline ends. The CDR3 runs 15 residues. The germline gives CDR1 SGDLS, CDR2 YYNGEE. The CDR3 loop is CASSKGQGNSNEQFF. CDR3 nucleotides: TGTGCCAGCTCTAAGGGGCAGGGAAACTCTAATGAGCAGTTCTTC. The complete variable domain, with remaining parts taken from reference TRBV9 and TRBJ2-1, reads DSGVTQTPKHLITATGQRVTLRCSPRSGDLSVYWYQQSLDQGLQFLIQYYNGEERAKGNILERFSAQQFPDLHSELNLSSLELGDSALYFCASSKGQGNSNEQFFGPGTRLTVL.

The rearrangement uses TRBV3-1 (or the pseudogene TRBV3-2) and TRBJ2-5; TRBD2 matches 9 bases. This CDR3 comprises 17 residues. The junction had 12 bases not matched to a gene; V was cut back by 0 bases and J by 7 bases. Germline loops: CDR1 LGHDT, CDR2 YNNKEL (reference sequence). DNA of the CDR3: TGTGCCAGCAGCCAAGAGCGCGGAGCGGGGGGCCCCGGGACCCAGTACTTC. Protein product: CASSQERGAGGPGTQYF.

The chain recombines TRBV6-6 with TRBJ1-5; 8 bases are shared with TRBD1. The trim removed 6 bases at V and 2 bases at J, leaving 3 bases unmatched. Germline lookup yields CDR1 MNHNY and CDR2 SVGAGI (reference sequence). The CDR3 loop spans 14 amino acids. DNA of the CDR3: TGTGCCAGCAGCCTGACAGGGGGCAATCAGCCCCAGCATTTT. Translating gives CASSLTGGNQPQHF.

The chain's CDR3 is CAWSRGQGRDTEAFF. CDR3 nucleotides: TGTGCCTGGAGCCGGGGACAGGGAAGGGACACTGAAGCTTTCTTT. V gene TRBV30 combines with J gene TRBJ1-1, with 9 bases lining up with TRBD1. This CDR3 is 15 amino acids long. The germline CDR1 and CDR2 sequences are GTSNPN and SVGIG (reference sequence). V shed 3 bases, J shed 3 bases, and the junction held 8 bases outside the gene matches.

This rearrangement joins TRBV19 to TRBJ2-5, with 13 bases matching TRBD2. The germline CDR1 and CDR2 sequences are LNHDA and SQIVND (reference sequence). The J segment lost 4 bases and the V segment lost 1 base, leaving 9 bases of the junction unmatched. The CDR3 spans 18 residues. The DNA of the CDR3 is TGTGCCAGTAGTATAGGACTAGCGGGGGGATCGGCCAGAGAGACCCAGTACTTC. Protein product: CASSIGLAGGSARETQYF.